This TCR beta chain was documented in a study of cytomegalovirus exposure and HLA in healthy donors. Overall study context: Previous work identified 117 million unique TCR beta sequences from roughly 180 million T cells. Genotyping showed 81% of roughly 390 donors falling in the Caucasian-associated ancestry cluster. Study-wide results and caveats: On later analysis, the bulk of CMV-associated TCR beta chains appeared to be HLA-restricted.

Although they were nominally healthy when sampled, donors likely had unrecorded immune exposures. Remarks on this clone: What it binds is not known.

PCR used 60 Vbeta primers and 13 Jbeta primers. The table came from immunoSEQ multiplex PCR; TCRdb's copy has only in-frame clones and leaves some out. The sample shows over 250,000 clones, 65% to 85% of them seen only once. V lost 4 bases, J lost 10 bases, and 12 bases stayed unmatched. Germline loops: CDR1 MNHNY, CDR2 SVGAGI (reference sequence). CDR3 length: 14 residues. This TCR came from a female donor in good health and CMV-seronegative. Input material: PBMCs. This chain uses TRBV6-6 with TRBJ1-2; 7 nucleotides agree with TRBD1. Here the CDR3 DNA reads TGTGCCAGCAGTTCCCGGGACAGAACCCCGGCCTACACCTTC. Protein: CASSSRDRTPAYTF.